This T cell receptor beta chain was profiled in a study of cytomegalovirus exposure and HLA in healthy donors. Study-wide findings and caveats: Within the approximately 110 validation repertoires, first-cohort TCR clusters tended to co-occur, according to a later analysis.

In this sample, this clone turned up a few times. Its specificity is not known. Produced via immunoSEQ multiplex PCR; TCRdb's table is partial and in-frame only. The sample gives 200,000 to 250,000 clones, 83% of which show up once; 4.5% to 6% is in the top ten. The CDR3 contains 11 residues. Germline V lookup: CDR1 LNHDA, CDR2 SQIVND (reference sequence). Deletions cut 3 bases from V and 4 bases from J, with 1 base between. Sequencing was carried out using PBMCs. This receptor was identified in a woman aged 18-35 years in good health and CMV-seronegative. The chain employs TRBV19 and TRBJ1-3, with D unresolved. CDR3: CASSMGNTIYF. The CDR3 DNA reads TGTGCCAGTAGTATGGGAAACACCATATATTTT.